The next 13 T cell receptor beta chains were all read from a single sample in a study of PD-L1 blockade in urothelial cancer (dated by TCRdb to 2015 to 2018). Library prep was done by the immunoSEQ multiplex PCR assay. This is the immuneACCESS table as TCRdb keeps it, with only in-frame sequences that have V and J called. A part of the clones is gone; compared with another copy, unresolved V genes explain less than half, and the rest is unexplained. This sample comprises about 120,000 clones, about 89% of them detected only once. Of the sample, roughly 1.7% falls within the top ten clones. This sample's time point label indicates: peripheral blood 6 weeks after treatment start. The material sequenced was PBMCs, taken around atezolizumab (anti-PD-L1) treatment. The source of these receptors is a man in his 60s with urothelial cancer.

The V call is TRBV7-6, the J call TRBJ2-1; 12 positions agree with TRBD2. Germline lookup yields CDR1 SGHVS and CDR2 FNYEAQ. V lost 5 bases, J lost 4 bases, and 6 bases stayed unmatched. This CDR3 is built from 16 residues. CDR3 amino acids: CASSPRTSGTYNEQFF. The DNA for the CDR3 is TGTGCCAGCAGCCCTCGGACTAGCGGGACGTACAATGAGCAGTTCTTC.

In regard to this clone: The junction shows a germline mismatch at one end, possibly a read error. The gene calls are TRBV5-4 and TRBJ2-7, with D perhaps given as TRBD1 or TRBD2 (6 bases each). CDR1 is SGHNT, CDR2 YYREEE, per germline (reference sequence). The CDR3 length is 14 residues. CDR3 DNA sequence: TGTGCCAGCGGCTTGGGGGGCATCTCCTACGAGCAGTACTTC. Its translation: CASGLGGISYEQYF.

This sequence joins TRBV21-1 and TRBJ1-4. TRBV21-1 is annotated as a pseudogene. The CDR3 runs 15 residues. CDR3 region: CASSKSEGGREKLFF. In DNA, the CDR3 is TGTGCCAGCAGCAAAAGCGAAGGTGGGAGGGAAAAACTGTTTTTT.

This chain links TRBV19 with TRBJ1-1; 7 bases agree with TRBD1. CDR3 length: 19 amino acids. V shed 4 bases and J 1 base; nucleotides not matched to a gene: 18. Germline loops: CDR1 LNHDA, CDR2 SQIVND (reference sequence). The chain's CDR3 is CASSTRSKLGQQENTEAFF. Written as DNA, the CDR3 is TGTGCCAGTAGTACTCGAAGTAAGCTGGGACAGCAAGAGAACACTGAAGCTTTCTTT.

The chain carries TRBV9 and TRBJ1-2, with 8 positions matching TRBD1. Trimming removed 3 bases from V and 7 bases from J; junction bases left unmatched: 8. Germline-derived CDR1 and CDR2 are SGDLS and YYNGEE. The CDR3 covers 14 residues. The CDR3 region is CASSATRGPGGYTF. The DNA for the CDR3 is TGTGCCAGCAGCGCCACCAGGGGGCCAGGTGGCTACACCTTC.

There are a few counts of this clone. The chain carries TRBV10-3 and TRBJ2-7; maybe TRBD2 (7 bases). Trimming removed 4 bases from V and 7 bases from J, with 17 bases in between. Germline V gives CDR1 ENHRY, CDR2 SYGVKD. The CDR3 is made up of 14 amino acids. CDR3 bases: TGTGCCATCAGTGCCAGTGGGGGGGCGAGGGAGCAGTACTTC. It encodes CAISASGGAREQYF.

The chain uses TRBV13 and TRBJ2-1; 9 nucleotides match TRBD2. V was pared by 5 bases and J by 6 bases, with 8 bases of the junction left unmatched. In germline, CDR1 is PRHDT, CDR2 FYEKMQ (reference sequence). The CDR3 runs 15 residues. CDR3 bases: TGTGCCAGCAGCCTCTACGGCGGGGGGGTCAATGAGCAGTTCTTC. Translated, it gives CASSLYGGGVNEQFF.

The chain carries TRBV29-1 and TRBJ1-1; a weak D match, TRBD1 (5 bases). Germline CDR1 SQVTM, CDR2 ANQGSEA. This CDR3 is built from 11 residues. V lost 5 bases, J lost 7 bases, and 11 bases lay in between. CDR3 amino acids: CSVPRGGEAFF. The CDR3 DNA sequence: TGCAGCGTTCCCCGGGGGGGTGAAGCTTTCTTT.

This chain uses TRBV7-9 with TRBJ1-1, with D maybe TRBD1 (6 bases). This CDR3 comprises 14 residues. The germline CDR1 and CDR2 sequences are SEHNR and FQNEAQ (reference sequence). V was clipped by 3 bases and J by 2 bases, with 10 bases between them. The CDR3 DNA sequence: TGTGCCAGCAGCTTCGGGGGGGCAAACACTGAAGCTTTCTTT. This gives the protein CASSFGGANTEAFF.

This clone was detected a few times. The CDR3 reads CATHPTGFRTEAFF. The CDR3 DNA follows: TGTGCCACCCACCCGACAGGGTTCCGCACTGAAGCTTTCTTT. V is TRBV27 and J is TRBJ1-1; 7 bases agree with TRBD1. The CDR3 consists of 14 residues. Germline trimming cut 10 bases from V and 4 bases from J; bases unmatched to any gene: 12. From germline, CDR1 is MNHEY and CDR2 SMNVEV (reference sequence).

The chain carries TRBV7-8 and TRBJ1-5; D perhaps matches TRBD1 (6 bases). Deletions cut 5 bases from V and 3 bases from J, with 14 bases between. The CDR3 has 15 residues. The V gene's germline CDR1 is SGHVS and CDR2 FQNEAQ. The CDR3, as DNA: TGTGCCAGCAGCCCCGCTGAGGGGGTCAATCAGCCCCAGCATTTT. Translating it yields CASSPAEGVNQPQHF. Full variable domain (remainder filled in from reference TRBV7-8 and TRBJ1-5): GAGVSQSPRYKVAKRGQDVALRCDPISGHVSLFWYQQALGQGPEFLTYFQNEAQLDKSGLPSDRFFAERPEGSVSTLKIQRTQQEDSAVYLCASSPAEGVNQPQHFGDGTRLSIL.

The chain is built from TRBV5-1 and TRBJ1-5; a possible D gene is TRBD1 (5 bases). The CDR3 has 14 amino acids. Germline V gene data show CDR1 as SGHRS and CDR2 as YFSETQ. Trimming left V 0 bases short and J 9 bases short, with 13 bases between. The CDR3 is CASSLDGGVGPQHF. The CDR3 DNA reads as TGCGCCAGCAGCTTGGACGGGGGGGTAGGGCCCCAGCATTTT.

V usage is TRBV5-6 and J usage is TRBJ1-5; 8 positions agree with TRBD1. V gave up 4 bases and J gave up 4 bases; unmatched junction bases: 10. Per the germline V gene, CDR1 is SGHDT and CDR2 is YYEEEE. The CDR3 extends over 16 amino acids. Here the CDR3 DNA reads TGTGCCAGCAGCCCCCGGACAGGGCGAAGTAATCAGCCCCAGCATTTT. It translates to CASSPRTGRSNQPQHF.